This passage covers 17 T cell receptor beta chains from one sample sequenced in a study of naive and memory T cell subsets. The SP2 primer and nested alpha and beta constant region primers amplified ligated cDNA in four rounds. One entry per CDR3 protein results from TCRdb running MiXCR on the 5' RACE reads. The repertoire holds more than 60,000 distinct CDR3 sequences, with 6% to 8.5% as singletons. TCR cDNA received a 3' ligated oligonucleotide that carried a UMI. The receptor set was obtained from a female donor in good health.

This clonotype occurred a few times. Here the CDR3 DNA reads TGCGCCAGCAGCTTGGCCCGGGGACGGCCCTACGAGCAGTACTTC. Translated: CASSLARGRPYEQYF. The chain links TRBV5-1 to TRBJ2-7; either TRBD1 or TRBD2 may supply D (5 bases each). The CDR3 is 15 residues long. Trimming removed 0 bases from V and 2 bases from J, with 12 bases in between. Germline V CDR1 and CDR2: SGHRS, YFSETQ.

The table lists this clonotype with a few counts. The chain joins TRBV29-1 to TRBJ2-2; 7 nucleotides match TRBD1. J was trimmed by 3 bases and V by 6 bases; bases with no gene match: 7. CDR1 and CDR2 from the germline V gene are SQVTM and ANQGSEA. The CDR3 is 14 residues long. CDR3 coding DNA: TGCAGCGTGGTGGGACAGAGCCACACCGGGGAGCTGTTTTTT. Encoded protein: CSVVGQSHTGELFF.

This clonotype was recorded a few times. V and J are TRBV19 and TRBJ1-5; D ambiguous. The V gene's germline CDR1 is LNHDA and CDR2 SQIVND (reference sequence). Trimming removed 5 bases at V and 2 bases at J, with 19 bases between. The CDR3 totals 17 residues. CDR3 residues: CASSDGRLALGNQPQHF. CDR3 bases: TGTGCCAGTAGTGACGGCAGGCTAGCCCTGGGCAATCAGCCCCAGCATTTT.

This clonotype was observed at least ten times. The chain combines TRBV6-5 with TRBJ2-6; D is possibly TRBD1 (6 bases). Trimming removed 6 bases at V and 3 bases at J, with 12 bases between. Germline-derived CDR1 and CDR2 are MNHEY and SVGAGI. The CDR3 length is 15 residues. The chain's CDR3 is CASRAGVDGANVLTF. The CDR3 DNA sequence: TGTGCCAGCAGAGCAGGGGTCGATGGGGCCAACGTCCTGACTTTC.

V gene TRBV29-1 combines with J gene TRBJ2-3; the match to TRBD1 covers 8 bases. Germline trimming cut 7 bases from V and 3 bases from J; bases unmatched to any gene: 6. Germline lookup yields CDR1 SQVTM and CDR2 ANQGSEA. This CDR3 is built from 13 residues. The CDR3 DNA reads TGCAGCGCTGACAGGGGCGGGACAGATACGCAGTATTTT. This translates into CSADRGGTDTQYF.

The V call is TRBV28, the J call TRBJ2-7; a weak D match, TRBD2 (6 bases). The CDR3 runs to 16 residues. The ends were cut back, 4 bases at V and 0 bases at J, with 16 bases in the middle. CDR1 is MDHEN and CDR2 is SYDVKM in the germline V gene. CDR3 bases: TGTGCCAGCAGTTCACCACCTAGCGATCCCTCCTACGAGCAGTACTTC. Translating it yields CASSSPPSDPSYEQYF.

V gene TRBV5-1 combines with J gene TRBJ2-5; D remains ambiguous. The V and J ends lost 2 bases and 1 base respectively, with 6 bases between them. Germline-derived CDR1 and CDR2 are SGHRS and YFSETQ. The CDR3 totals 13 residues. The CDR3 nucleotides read TGCGCCAGCAGCTTTAGGGCCCAAGAGACCCAGTACTTC. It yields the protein CASSFRAQETQYF.

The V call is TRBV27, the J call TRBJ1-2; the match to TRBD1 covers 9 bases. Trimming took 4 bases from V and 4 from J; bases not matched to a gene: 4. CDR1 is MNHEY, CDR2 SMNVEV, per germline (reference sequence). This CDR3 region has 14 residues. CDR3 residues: CASSSPTGGYGYTF. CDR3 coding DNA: TGTGCCAGCAGTTCCCCGACAGGGGGCTATGGCTACACCTTC.

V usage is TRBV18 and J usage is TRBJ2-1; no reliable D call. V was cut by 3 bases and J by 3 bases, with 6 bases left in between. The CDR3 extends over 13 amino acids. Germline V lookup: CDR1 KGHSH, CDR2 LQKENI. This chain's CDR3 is CASSPGDYNEQFF. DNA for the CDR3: TGTGCCAGCTCACCTGGGGACTACAATGAGCAGTTCTTC.

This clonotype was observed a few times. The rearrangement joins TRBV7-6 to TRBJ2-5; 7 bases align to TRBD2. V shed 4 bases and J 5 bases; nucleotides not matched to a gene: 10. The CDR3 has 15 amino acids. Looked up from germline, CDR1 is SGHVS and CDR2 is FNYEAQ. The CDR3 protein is CASSSSHIGRETQYF. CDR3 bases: TGTGCCAGCAGCTCGAGTCACATCGGGAGGGAGACCCAGTACTTC.

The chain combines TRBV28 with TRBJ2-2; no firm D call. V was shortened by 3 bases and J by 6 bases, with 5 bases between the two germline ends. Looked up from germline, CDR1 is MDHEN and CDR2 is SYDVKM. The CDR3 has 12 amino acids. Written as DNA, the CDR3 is TGTGCCAGCAGTTTCCCCGCCGGGGAGCTGTTTTTT. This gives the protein CASSFPAGELFF.

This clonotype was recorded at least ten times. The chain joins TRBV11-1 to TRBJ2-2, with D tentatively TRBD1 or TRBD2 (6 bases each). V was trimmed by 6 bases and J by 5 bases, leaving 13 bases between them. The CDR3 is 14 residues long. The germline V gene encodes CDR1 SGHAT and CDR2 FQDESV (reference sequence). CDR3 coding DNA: TGTGCCAGCAGTAGGGGGGCAAGGACCGGGGAGCTGTTTTTT. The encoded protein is CASSRGARTGELFF.

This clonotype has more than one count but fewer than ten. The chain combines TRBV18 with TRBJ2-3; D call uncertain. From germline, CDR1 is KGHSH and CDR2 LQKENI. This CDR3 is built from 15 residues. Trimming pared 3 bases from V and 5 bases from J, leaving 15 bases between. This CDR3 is CASSPPVFPEDTQYF. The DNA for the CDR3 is TGTGCCAGCTCACCCCCCGTGTTTCCCGAAGATACGCAGTATTTT.

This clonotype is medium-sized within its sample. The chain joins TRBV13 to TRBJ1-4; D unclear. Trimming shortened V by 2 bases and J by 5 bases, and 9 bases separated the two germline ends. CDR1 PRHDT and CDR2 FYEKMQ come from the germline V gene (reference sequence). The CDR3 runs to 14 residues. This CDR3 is CASSLQEKNEKLFF. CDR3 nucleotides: TGTGCCAGCAGCTTACAGGAGAAAAATGAAAAACTGTTTTTT. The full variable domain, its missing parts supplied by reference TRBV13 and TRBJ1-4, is AAGVIQSPRHLIKEKRETATLKCYPIPRHDTVYWYQQGPGQDPQFLISFYEKMQSDKGSIPDRFSAQQFSDYHSELNMSSLELGDSALYFCASSLQEKNEKLFFGSGTQLSVL.

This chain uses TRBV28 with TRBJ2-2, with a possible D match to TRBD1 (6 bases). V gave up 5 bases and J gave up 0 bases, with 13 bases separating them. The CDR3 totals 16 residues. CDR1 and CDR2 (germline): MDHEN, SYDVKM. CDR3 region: CASSGDILTNTGELFF. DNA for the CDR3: TGTGCCAGCAGTGGGGACATACTAACGAACACCGGGGAGCTGTTTTTT.

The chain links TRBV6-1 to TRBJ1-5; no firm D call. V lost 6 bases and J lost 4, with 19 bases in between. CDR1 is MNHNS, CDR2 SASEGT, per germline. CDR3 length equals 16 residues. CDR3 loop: CASSPPGRVRNQPQHF. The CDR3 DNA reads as TGTGCCAGCAGCCCCCCCGGACGGGTTAGGAATCAGCCCCAGCATTTT.

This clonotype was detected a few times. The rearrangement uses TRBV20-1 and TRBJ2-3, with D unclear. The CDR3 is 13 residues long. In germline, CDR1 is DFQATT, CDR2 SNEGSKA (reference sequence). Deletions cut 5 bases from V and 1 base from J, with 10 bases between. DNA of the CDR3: TGCAGTGCTCTAAGGACGGGCACAGATACGCAGTATTTT. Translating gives CSALRTGTDTQYF.